This T cell receptor (beta chain) came from a study of shared clonotypes between healthy human individuals. The authors split each subset's genomic DNA evenly across several immunoSEQ plates. Clones were sequenced by immunoSEQ multiplex PCR, and TCRdb holds only the in-frame ones, with some missing. The sample has roughly 1.4 million clones; just under 99% are singletons. General study findings and limits: Although depth was large, rarefaction showed that sequencing of the sorted subsets was incomplete.

CDR1 is SGDLS, CDR2 YYNGEE, per germline. There are 16 residues in the CDR3. V was shortened by 0 bases and J by 3 bases, with 13 bases between the two germline ends. A remark on this clone: The antigen remains unidentified.

CD4+ cell separation produced CD45RA+ naive and CD45RA-negative memory subsets. The TCR originated in a young man in good health. The sequenced sample consisted of naive CD4+ T cells sorted from blood. Subset defined: CD45RA+ positively selected. The V gene is TRBV9, the J gene TRBJ2-1; weak D call: TRBD2 (6 bases). CDR3 nucleotide sequence: TGTGCCAGCAGCGTAGGGAGGGCGGGACTCTACAATGAGCAGTTCTTC. Translated, it gives CASSVGRAGLYNEQFF.